Below are 30 T cell receptor beta chains sequenced from a single sample in a study of T cell responses to AZD1222 COVID-19 vaccine. Assay used: immunoSEQ multiplex PCR; TCRdb lists only in-frame clones, some missing. This sample has around 99,000 clones, with 91% found just once. This specimen was peripheral blood, taken on day 0 of AZD1222 vaccination. Receptor source: an adult in good health.

This chain links TRBV3-1 (or the pseudogene TRBV3-2) with TRBJ2-2; TRBD1 aligns across 10 bases. This CDR3 has 17 amino acids. Germline assignment: CDR1 LGHDT and CDR2 YNNKEL (reference sequence). V shed 3 bases and J 0 bases; nucleotides not matched to a gene: 4. As DNA, the CDR3 is TGTGCCAGCAGCCACTACGGACAGGGGGCGAACACCGGGGAGCTGTTTTTT. Its protein is CASSHYGQGANTGELFF.

This chain links TRBV7-6 with TRBJ2-1; maybe TRBD2 (7 bases). The V and J ends lost 1 base and 2 bases respectively, with 18 bases between them. Germline V gene lookup returns CDR1 SGHVS and CDR2 FNYEAQ. This CDR3 region has 18 residues. CDR3 protein: CASSLDPPKGGAYNEQFF. As DNA, the CDR3 is TGTGCCAGCAGCTTAGATCCCCCTAAAGGGGGGGCCTACAATGAGCAGTTCTTC.

The chain is built from TRBV3-1 (or the pseudogene TRBV3-2) and TRBJ2-7; 8 nucleotides agree with TRBD2. The CDR3 loop spans 15 amino acids. Germline-derived CDR1 and CDR2 are LGHDT and YNNKEL (reference sequence). The V and J ends lost 4 bases and 5 bases, in that order; junction bases with no gene match: 10. CDR3 bases: TGTGCCAGCAGCCCCCCGGCTAGCGGGCTTCACGAGCAGTACTTC. Protein product: CASSPPASGLHEQYF.

This chain connects TRBV21-1 to TRBJ2-5; the DNA was not compared with TRBD1, the D call given in the table. TRBV21-1 is a listed pseudogene. This CDR3 has 15 amino acids. The CDR3 region is CASSKAHRAQETQYF. CDR3 coding DNA: TGTGCCAGCAGCAAAGCGCACAGAGCACAAGAGACCCAGTACTTC.

The chain joins TRBV10-3 to TRBJ1-5, with a weak D call TRBD1 (6 bases). Germline CDR1 reads ENHRY; CDR2 reads SYGVKD. Trimming took 3 bases from V and 4 from J, leaving 10 bases between them. The CDR3 runs to 14 residues. CDR3 sequence reads: CAISEQGQNQPQHF. CDR3 sequence (DNA): TGTGCCATCAGTGAACAGGGCCAAAATCAGCCCCAGCATTTT.

The V call is TRBV11-2, the J call TRBJ2-1; D remains ambiguous. The CDR3 extends over 14 amino acids. Germline V lookup: CDR1 SGHAT, CDR2 FQNNGV. V lost 0 bases to trimming and J lost 4 bases, with 7 bases between them. The CDR3 protein is CASSLDATYNEQFF. The CDR3 nucleotides read TGTGCCAGCAGCTTAGATGCAACATACAATGAGCAGTTCTTC.

The chain employs TRBV27 and TRBJ2-7, with D perhaps matching TRBD2 (7 bases). The germline V gene encodes CDR1 MNHEY and CDR2 SMNVEV (reference sequence). V was cut by 3 bases and J by 3 bases, with 15 bases left in between. The CDR3 is 15 residues long. CDR3 protein: CASSLVGGLGYEQYF. The CDR3, as DNA: TGTGCCAGCAGTTTGGTGGGGGGGCTGGGCTACGAGCAGTACTTC.

The V and J genes are TRBV2 and TRBJ2-2; 9 nucleotides agree with TRBD2. CDR3 size: 14 residues. CDR1 and CDR2 (germline): SNHLY, FYNNEI. V was pared by 7 bases and J by 7 bases, with 7 bases of the junction left unmatched. The CDR3 reads CASTERGADGELFF. The DNA for the CDR3 is TGTGCCAGCACAGAGCGGGGGGCCGACGGGGAGCTGTTTTTT.

The chain recombines TRBV19 with TRBJ1-2, with D unclear. The length of the CDR3 is 14 residues. Per germline, CDR1 LNHDA and CDR2 SQIVND (reference sequence). V lost 1 base to trimming and J lost 8 bases, with 14 bases between them. The DNA of the CDR3 is TGTGCCAGTAGTATAGGAGAGGGCCGTTACGGCTACACCTTC. Residues: CASSIGEGRYGYTF.

The genes are TRBV18 and TRBJ1-2; perhaps TRBD1 as D (5 bases). With 2 bases removed from V and 5 bases from J, the gap between germline ends came to 9 bases. Germline V gene data show CDR1 as KGHSH and CDR2 as LQKENI. The CDR3 sequence is 13 residues long. The CDR3 DNA reads TGTGCCAGCTCACCAGGGACGGATTATGGCTACACCTTC. This codes for CASSPGTDYGYTF.

J is TRBJ1-4 and V is TRBV5-4, with D hard to call. Trimming cost V 0 bases and J 8 bases, with 5 bases left between them. Germline CDR1 reads SGHNT; CDR2 reads YYREEE (reference sequence). CDR3 length equals 12 residues. CDR3 region: CASSLDQEKLFF. DNA of the CDR3: TGTGCCAGCAGCTTGGACCAGGAAAAACTGTTTTTT.

The CDR3 region is CAISEGTSADTQYF. Here the CDR3 DNA reads TGTGCCATCAGTGAGGGGACTAGTGCAGATACGCAGTATTTT. This chain links TRBV10-3 with TRBJ2-3; TRBD2 matches 8 bases. J lost 4 bases, V lost 2 bases, and 2 bases had no gene match. Germline values: CDR1 ENHRY, CDR2 SYGVKD. This CDR3 has 14 residues.

The V gene is TRBV29-1, the J gene TRBJ1-1; D is unclear. Deletions cut 4 bases from V and 1 base from J, with 10 bases between. The CDR3 runs 13 residues. Per germline, CDR1 SQVTM and CDR2 ANQGSEA. CDR3 residues: CSVAASRNTEAFF. CDR3 nucleotides: TGCAGCGTTGCAGCGAGCAGGAACACTGAAGCTTTCTTT.

This chain links TRBV7-2 with TRBJ1-3, with TRBD1 as a possible D gene (5 bases). The germline CDR1 and CDR2 sequences are SGHTA and FQGNSA. Trimming took 2 bases from V and 0 from J, leaving 8 bases between them. CDR3 length: 15 residues. The CDR3 nucleotides read TGTGCCAGCAGCTTACAGGGCAACTCTGGAAACACCATATATTTT. Translated, it gives CASSLQGNSGNTIYF. Supplemented by reference TRBV7-2 and TRBJ1-3, the full variable domain reads GAGVSQSPSNKVTEKGKDVELRCDPISGHTALYWYRQSLGQGLEFLIYFQGNSAPDKSGLPSDRFSAERTGGSVSTLTIQRTQQEDSAVYLCASSLQGNSGNTIYFGEGSWLTVV.

J is TRBJ1-6 and V is TRBV4-1; 7 nucleotides align to TRBD1. J gave up 10 bases and V 1 base, and 13 bases lay outside the gene matches. The CDR3 spans 17 residues. The V gene's germline CDR1 is MGHRA and CDR2 YSYEKL. The CDR3 coding sequence is TGCGCCAGCAGCCAAGGCGGGACAGCTATAGTTGGGTCACCCCTCCACTTT. Its translation is CASSQGGTAIVGSPLHF.

The V call is TRBV12-3 or TRBV12-4, the J call TRBJ2-7; D not resolved. This CDR3 is built from 13 residues. The V end lost 0 bases, the J end lost 0 bases, and 3 bases lay between the germline ends. In DNA, the CDR3 is TGTGCCAGCAGTTTAGCTAGCTCCTACGAGCAGTACTTC. Its translation is CASSLASSYEQYF.

The chain uses TRBV4-1 and TRBJ1-2, with 9 nucleotides matching TRBD1. V lost 3 bases and J lost 5; bases outside the gene matches: 10. Germline V gene lookup returns CDR1 MGHRA and CDR2 YSYEKL. The CDR3 spans 16 residues. The CDR3 loop reads CASSQEQGARLYGYTF. The CDR3, as DNA: TGCGCCAGCAGCCAGGAACAGGGGGCTAGGCTATATGGCTACACCTTC.

The V gene is TRBV7-2, the J gene TRBJ1-1, with unresolved D. The V gene lost 2 bases and the J gene lost 7 bases, with 11 bases spanning the gap. This CDR3 has 13 residues. Germline lookup yields CDR1 SGHTA and CDR2 FQGNSA. The CDR3 here is CASSLSARVEAFF. DNA for the CDR3: TGTGCCAGCAGCTTAAGTGCAAGGGTTGAAGCTTTCTTT.

The V call is TRBV6-5, the J call TRBJ1-2; perhaps TRBD1 as D (5 bases). The CDR3 is 15 amino acids. Trimming took 8 bases from V and 4 from J, leaving 20 bases between them. Germline V CDR1 and CDR2: MNHEY, SVGAGI. CDR3 sequence (DNA): TGTGCCAGCTCCCGGGGAAGAGGGACGACCTATGGCTACACCTTC. It encodes CASSRGRGTTYGYTF.

The V call is TRBV19, the J call TRBJ1-1, with TRBD1 identical over 7 bases. The germline V gene has CDR1 LNHDA and CDR2 SQIVND (reference sequence). The CDR3 is made up of 13 amino acids. V gave up 5 bases and J gave up 5 bases; unmatched junction bases: 5. DNA of the CDR3: TGTGCCAGTAGTCGGACAGGACAAACTGAAGCTTTCTTT. As protein: CASSRTGQTEAFF.

V is TRBV6-2 or TRBV6-3 and J is TRBJ1-2; D perhaps matches TRBD1 (6 bases). Per germline, CDR1 MNHEY and CDR2 SVGEGT. This CDR3 is built from 15 residues. V lost 2 bases, J lost 6 bases, and 16 bases lay in between. CDR3 residues: CASSYATGPSHGYTF. DNA for the CDR3: TGTGCCAGCAGTTACGCGACAGGCCCATCTCATGGCTACACCTTC.

This chain links TRBV3-1 (or the pseudogene TRBV3-2) with TRBJ1-2; perhaps TRBD1 as D (6 bases). The CDR3 is made up of 14 amino acids. V lost 4 bases and J lost 0, with 9 bases in between. CDR1 is LGHDT and CDR2 is YNNKEL in the germline V gene (reference sequence). The CDR3 here is CASSRGTSNYGYTF. CDR3 bases: TGTGCCAGCAGCCGAGGGACATCTAACTATGGCTACACCTTC.

The chain links TRBV18 to TRBJ2-7, with D maybe TRBD1 (5 bases). CDR1 is KGHSH and CDR2 is LQKENI in the germline V gene. This CDR3 has 16 amino acids. V shed 2 bases and J shed 6 bases, with 20 bases lying between them. The CDR3 loop is CASSPIFSTAPFEQYF. Here the CDR3 DNA reads TGTGCCAGCTCACCAATTTTTTCGACAGCCCCGTTCGAGCAGTACTTC.

The chain couples TRBV6-5 to TRBJ2-1, with D possibly being TRBD1 (6 bases). V was shortened by 0 bases and J by 7 bases, with 13 bases between the two germline ends. Germline V gene lookup returns CDR1 MNHEY and CDR2 SVGAGI. The CDR3 extends over 15 amino acids. CDR3: CASSYSMGQINEQFF. The CDR3 bases are TGTGCCAGCAGTTACTCGATGGGACAAATTAATGAGCAGTTCTTC.

The V call is TRBV20-1, the J call TRBJ2-5, with 13 bases matching TRBD2. Looked up from germline, CDR1 is DFQATT and CDR2 is SNEGSKA (reference sequence). V gave up 3 bases and J gave up 1 base; unmatched junction bases: 8. This CDR3 comprises 17 residues. The CDR3 DNA follows: TGCAGTGCTAGTCCCGGACTAGCGGGGGCGCGCCAAGAGACCCAGTACTTC. Protein product: CSASPGLAGARQETQYF.

The chain carries TRBV30 and TRBJ1-5, with no clear D. Trimming took 4 bases from V and 3 from J, leaving 10 bases between them. This CDR3 region has 13 residues. Germline V CDR1 and CDR2: GTSNPN, SVGIG (reference sequence). The CDR3 sequence is CAWTPGINQPQHF. The CDR3 DNA follows: TGTGCCTGGACCCCAGGCATCAATCAGCCCCAGCATTTT. The full variable domain, completed using reference TRBV30 and TRBJ1-5, is SQTIHQWPATLVQPVGSPLSLECTVEGTSNPNLYWYRQAAGRGLQLLFYSVGIGQISSEVPQNLSASRPQDRQFILSSKKLLLSDSGFYLCAWTPGINQPQHFGDGTRLSIL.

The rearrangement uses TRBV29-1 and TRBJ1-1, with a weak D call TRBD1 (6 bases). Per germline, CDR1 SQVTM and CDR2 ANQGSEA. The CDR3 is 14 amino acids. V lost 6 bases to trimming and J lost 8 bases, with 22 bases between them. The DNA for the CDR3 is TGCAGCGTACGGTTGGGGGCCATAGGTGTCGAAGCTTTCTTT. Its translation: CSVRLGAIGVEAFF.

The genes are TRBV7-7 and TRBJ2-2; 9 positions agree with TRBD2. With V trimmed by 4 bases and J by 7 bases, 7 bases remained unmatched. The CDR3 totals 15 residues. The germline gives CDR1 SSHAT, CDR2 FNYEAQ (reference sequence). Here the CDR3 DNA reads TGTGCCAGCAGCTCTGGACTAGCGCTCGGCGGGGAGCTGTTTTTT. This sequence encodes CASSSGLALGGELFF.

V usage is TRBV4-1 and J usage is TRBJ2-3, with TRBD1 identical over 7 bases. The CDR3 has 15 residues. Germline assignment: CDR1 MGHRA and CDR2 YSYEKL. Trimming removed 2 bases from V and 3 bases from J; junction bases left unmatched: 5. The CDR3 protein is CASSQLQGMTDTQYF. CDR3 sequence (DNA): TGCGCCAGCAGCCAATTACAGGGGATGACAGATACGCAGTATTTT.

This chain joins TRBV20-1 and TRBJ1-6; the D gene is possibly TRBD1 (6 bases). V shed 3 bases and J shed 7 bases, with 13 bases lying between them. Germline V gene data show CDR1 as DFQATT and CDR2 as SNEGSKA (reference sequence). This CDR3 is built from 14 residues. The CDR3, as DNA: TGCAGTGCTAGTCGGGGGGCAGACAATTCACCCCTCCACTTT. Its translation is CSASRGADNSPLHF.